Listed below are T cell receptor beta chains from one sample, sequenced in a study of cytomegalovirus exposure and HLA in healthy donors. Assay used: immunoSEQ multiplex PCR; TCRdb lists only in-frame clones, some missing. This table holds around 67,000 clones, approximately 74% found once. The sequenced sample was PBMCs. These receptors all stem from a woman in her thirties in good health and CMV-seropositive. Both conserved end residues are part of each CDR3. A D gene is named only where the DNA matches it firmly. Size is omitted from some rows. Given values are once, few, many or a class for expanded clones.

d_call	v_call	clone_size	j_call	cdr3_aa	cdr3_nt
NA	TRBV5-8	NA	TRBJ1-5	CASSLISQPQHF	TGTGCCAGCAGCTTAATCTCCCAGCCCCAGCATTTT
NA	TRBV9	NA	TRBJ1-2	CASSVGGLGEGGYTF	TGTGCCAGCAGCGTAGGTGGTTTGGGGGAGGGAGGCTACACCTTC
TRBD1	TRBV7-9	NA	TRBJ1-4	CASSPTGVNEKLFF	TGTGCCAGCAGCCCTACAGGGGTTAATGAAAAACTGTTTTTT
NA	TRBV10-2	NA	TRBJ2-3	CASSSTDTRVGTDTQYF	TGCGCCAGCAGTTCGACTGACACTAGAGTCGGCACAGATACGCAGTATTTT
NA	TRBV5-1	NA	TRBJ2-7	CASSLESSLHEQYF	TGCGCCAGCAGCTTGGAGTCTAGCTTGCACGAGCAGTACTTC
TRBD1	TRBV2	NA	TRBJ1-5	CASSVEGTGSGGPQHF	TGTGCCAGCAGTGTTGAGGGGACAGGGTCGGGAGGGCCCCAGCATTTT
NA	TRBV6-1	NA	TRBJ2-5	CASSEFPSLGETQYF	TGTGCCAGCAGTGAATTCCCTTCCTTGGGCGAGACCCAGTACTTC
NA	TRBV7-2	NA	TRBJ2-7	CASSFPPAPGQYF	TGTGCCAGCAGCTTCCCCCCCGCCCCCGGGCAGTACTTC
NA	TRBV30	NA	TRBJ1-5	CAWSVQSGQPQHF	TGTGCCTGGAGTGTACAATCGGGTCAGCCCCAGCATTTT
TRBD1	TRBV7-9	NA	TRBJ2-1	CASRGQGNEQFF	TGTGCCAGCAGGGGACAGGGCAATGAGCAGTTCTTC
TRBD1	TRBV29-1	NA	TRBJ1-1	CSVEQGSNTEAFF	TGCAGCGTAGAACAGGGGTCGAACACTGAAGCTTTCTTT
TRBD2	TRBV5-1	NA	TRBJ2-3	CASSSGLASSTDTQYF	TGCGCCAGCAGCTCTGGACTAGCGTCGAGCACAGATACGCAGTATTTT
NA	TRBV30	NA	TRBJ1-4	CAWSGGANEKLFF	TGTGCCTGGAGTGGGGGGGCTAATGAAAAACTGTTTTTT
TRBD2	TRBV7-6	NA	TRBJ2-5	CASSLAGLAKETQYF	TGTGCCAGCAGCTTAGCCGGACTAGCGAAAGAGACCCAGTACTTC
NA	TRBV25-1	few	TRBJ1-2	CASSEGRTIGYTF	TGTGCCAGCAGTGAAGGGAGGACTATCGGCTACACCTTC
TRBD2	TRBV4-1	NA	TRBJ2-2	CASSQDGGDQRELFF	TGCGCCAGCAGCCAAGATGGGGGGGACCAAAGGGAGCTGTTTTTT
NA	TRBV6-5	NA	TRBJ1-5	CASSVGLHSNQPQHF	TGTGCCAGCAGCGTGGGACTCCATAGCAATCAGCCCCAGCATTTT
TRBD2	TRBV15	NA	TRBJ2-3	CATRGTSGSDTQYF	TGTGCCACCAGAGGGACTAGCGGGAGTGATACGCAGTATTTT
NA	TRBV6-6	few	TRBJ2-1	CASRDNSYNEQFF	TGTGCCAGCCGGGACAACTCCTACAATGAGCAGTTCTTC
NA	TRBV29-1	NA	TRBJ2-7	CSVTQGEQYF	TGCAGCGTAACGCAGGGCGAGCAGTACTTC
NA	TRBV7-9	NA	TRBJ2-4	CASSLGIGGIVYF	TGTGCCAGCAGCTTAGGAATCGGGGGAATAGTGTACTTC
NA	TRBV29-1	NA	TRBJ1-1	CSVDVPTTQWVRTEAFF	TGCAGCGTTGACGTCCCAACAACTCAATGGGTGAGGACTGAAGCTTTCTTT
TRBD1	TRBV25-1	NA	TRBJ1-5	CASSRQGAGQPQHF	TGTGCCAGCAGTAGACAGGGGGCGGGTCAGCCCCAGCATTTT
NA	TRBV6-5	few	TRBJ1-1	CASSYGRNTEAFF	TGTGCCAGCAGTTACGGCAGGAACACTGAAGCTTTCTTT
NA	TRBV29-1	few	TRBJ2-3	CSVGPQTDTQYF	TGCAGCGTTGGTCCCCAGACAGATACGCAGTATTTT
NA	TRBV6-5	few	TRBJ2-2	CASSRLQGTGELFF	TGTGCCAGCAGTAGGTTGCAGGGGACCGGGGAGCTGTTTTTT
TRBD1	TRBV10-2	few	TRBJ1-5	CASSEGQAFGNQPQHF	TGCGCCAGCAGTGAAGGACAGGCATTTGGCAATCAGCCCCAGCATTTT
TRBD1	TRBV5-1	NA	TRBJ1-5	CASAPGTGRDGGPQHF	TGCGCCAGCGCCCCCGGGACAGGGAGGGATGGTGGGCCCCAGCATTTT
NA	TRBV4-1	NA	TRBJ2-2	CASSLPPTGYPGELFF	TGCGCCAGCAGCCTCCCTCCCACAGGGTACCCCGGGGAGCTGTTTTTT
TRBD2	TRBV9	NA	TRBJ2-7	CASSGTRRSSEQYF	TGTGCCAGCAGCGGGACTAGAAGGTCCTCCGAGCAGTACTTC
NA	TRBV9	once	TRBJ2-7	CASSAFAGDDYEQYF	TGTGCCAGCAGCGCCTTCGCAGGGGACGACTACGAGCAGTACTTC
NA	TRBV5-1	few	TRBJ1-2	CASSLEAGYGYTF	TGCGCCAGCAGCTTGGAGGCAGGGTATGGCTACACCTTC
NA	TRBV9	NA	TRBJ2-2	CASSALPGELFF	TGTGCCAGCAGCGCACTCCCCGGGGAGCTGTTTTTT
NA	TRBV6-5	NA	TRBJ2-1	CASSYLDSYNEQFF	TGTGCCAGCAGTTACTTGGACAGTTACAATGAGCAGTTCTTC
NA	TRBV5-1	NA	TRBJ2-5	CASSLVQGQETQYF	TGCGCCAGCAGCTTGGTTCAGGGCCAAGAGACCCAGTACTTC
TRBD1	TRBV29-1	NA	TRBJ1-2	CSVGTGGISGYTF	TGCAGCGTTGGGACAGGGGGCATCTCTGGCTACACCTTC
NA	TRBV30	NA	TRBJ2-3	CAWSRVGTDTQYF	TGTGCCTGGAGCCGGGTTGGGACAGATACGCAGTATTTT
NA	TRBV5-1	NA	TRBJ2-7	CASSSTGGSNEQYF	TGCGCCAGCAGCTCCACGGGTGGTTCGAACGAGCAGTACTTC
TRBD2	TRBV5-1	few	TRBJ2-7	CASSLAAGGNSEQYF	TGCGCCAGCAGCTTGGCGGCGGGAGGGAATTCCGAGCAGTACTTC
NA	TRBV6-5	NA	TRBJ1-1	CASSYGDSLNTEAFF	TGTGCCAGCAGTTACGGTGACAGTCTGAACACTGAAGCTTTCTTT
NA	TRBV15	NA	TRBJ2-5	CATSRVQGGETQYF	TGTGCCACCAGCAGAGTGCAGGGCGGAGAGACCCAGTACTTC
TRBD1	TRBV6-5	NA	TRBJ2-5	CASSYRQGAITETQYF	TGTGCCAGCAGTTACCGCCAGGGGGCGATTACGGAGACCCAGTACTTC
NA	TRBV30	few	TRBJ2-1	CAWSVAGNEQFF	TGTGCCTGGAGTGTGGCTGGTAATGAGCAGTTCTTC
TRBD1	TRBV28	NA	TRBJ2-7	CASSSPWGQGYEQYF	TGTGCCAGCAGTTCTCCCTGGGGACAGGGCTACGAGCAGTACTTC
NA	TRBV6-1	NA	TRBJ1-1	CASQFTGLNTEAFF	TGTGCCAGCCAATTTACAGGTTTGAACACTGAAGCTTTCTTT
TRBD2	TRBV10-1	NA	TRBJ2-1	CASSEPGLAGGPPYNEQFF	TGCGCCAGCAGTGAGCCGGGACTAGCGGGAGGACCACCCTACAATGAGCAGTTCTTC
TRBD1	TRBV6-1	NA	TRBJ2-7	CASSHRDSSYEQYF	TGTGCCAGCAGTCACCGGGACAGCTCCTACGAGCAGTACTTC
TRBD1	TRBV5-1	few	TRBJ1-1	CASSLGSPGGVILAFF	TGCGCCAGCAGCTTGGGTTCTCCAGGGGGCGTGATTCTAGCTTTCTTT
TRBD2	TRBV6-6	NA	TRBJ2-7	CASSGGRGREQYF	TGTGCCAGCAGTGGCGGGAGGGGACGGGAGCAGTACTTC
TRBD1	TRBV6-5	once	TRBJ1-1	CASSRTGGTEAFF	TGTGCCAGCAGCAGAACAGGGGGCACTGAAGCTTTCTTT
TRBD2	TRBV28	NA	TRBJ2-2	CASSRTSVGTGELFF	TGTGCCAGCAGCCGAACTAGCGTGGGAACCGGGGAGCTGTTTTTT
NA	TRBV29-1	NA	TRBJ2-3	CSVQALDTQYF	TGCAGCGTTCAAGCGTTGGATACGCAGTATTTT
TRBD1	TRBV19	NA	TRBJ2-1	CASKSLDRDNEQFF	TGTGCCAGTAAGTCCCTGGACAGGGACAATGAGCAGTTCTTC
NA	TRBV2	NA	TRBJ1-1	CASSVVGTDPFF	TGTGCCAGCAGTGTTGTGGGCACCGATCCTTTCTTT
NA	TRBV9	NA	TRBJ2-1	CASSPTVYEQFF	TGTGCCAGCAGCCCGACAGTTTATGAGCAGTTCTTC
NA	TRBV6-5	NA	TRBJ2-2	CASRRTQPNTGELFF	TGTGCCAGCAGACGGACACAGCCGAACACCGGGGAGCTGTTTTTT
NA	TRBV29-1	NA	TRBJ2-1	CSVEKGLNEQFF	TGCAGCGTTGAAAAGGGACTCAATGAGCAGTTCTTC